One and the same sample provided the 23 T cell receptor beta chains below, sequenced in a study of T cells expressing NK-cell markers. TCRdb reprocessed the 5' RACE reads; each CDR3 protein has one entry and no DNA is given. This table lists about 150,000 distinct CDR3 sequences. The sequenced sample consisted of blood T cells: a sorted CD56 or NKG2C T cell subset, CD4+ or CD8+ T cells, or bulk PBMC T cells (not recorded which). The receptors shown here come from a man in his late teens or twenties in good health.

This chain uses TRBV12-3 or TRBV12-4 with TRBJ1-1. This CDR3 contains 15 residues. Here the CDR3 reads CASSLAGQANTEAFF.

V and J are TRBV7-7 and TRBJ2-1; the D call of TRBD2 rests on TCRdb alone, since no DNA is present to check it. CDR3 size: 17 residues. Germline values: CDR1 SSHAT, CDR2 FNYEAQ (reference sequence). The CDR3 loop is CASSPGLAGDSYNEQFF.

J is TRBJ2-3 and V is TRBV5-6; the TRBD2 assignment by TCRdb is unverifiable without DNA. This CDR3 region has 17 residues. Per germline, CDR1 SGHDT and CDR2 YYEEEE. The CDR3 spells CASSAGASGRSLDTQYF.

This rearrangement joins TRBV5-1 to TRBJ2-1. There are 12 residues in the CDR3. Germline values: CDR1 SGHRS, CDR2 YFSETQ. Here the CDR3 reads CASSPNGDEQFF.

The CDR3 spells CASSQGRLAMVSDEQFF. This chain joins TRBV3-1 and TRBJ2-1; the TRBD2 assignment by TCRdb is unverifiable without DNA. CDR3 size: 17 residues. CDR1 and CDR2 (germline): LGHDT, YNNKEL (reference sequence).

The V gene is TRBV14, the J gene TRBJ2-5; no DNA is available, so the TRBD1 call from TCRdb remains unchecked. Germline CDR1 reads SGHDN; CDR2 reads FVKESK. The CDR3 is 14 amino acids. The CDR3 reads CASSQVSREETQYF.

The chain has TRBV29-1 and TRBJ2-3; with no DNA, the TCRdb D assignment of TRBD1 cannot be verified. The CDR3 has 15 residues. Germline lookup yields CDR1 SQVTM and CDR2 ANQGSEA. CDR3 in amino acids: CSVESDRGLTDTQYF.

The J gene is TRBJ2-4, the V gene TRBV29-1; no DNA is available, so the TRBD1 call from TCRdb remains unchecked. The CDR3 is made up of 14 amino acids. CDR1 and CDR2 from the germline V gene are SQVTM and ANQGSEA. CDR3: CSVVDRAGLNIQYF.

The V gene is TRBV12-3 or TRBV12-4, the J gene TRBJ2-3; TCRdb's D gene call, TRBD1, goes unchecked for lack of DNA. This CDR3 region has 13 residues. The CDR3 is CASSLEGSDTQYF.

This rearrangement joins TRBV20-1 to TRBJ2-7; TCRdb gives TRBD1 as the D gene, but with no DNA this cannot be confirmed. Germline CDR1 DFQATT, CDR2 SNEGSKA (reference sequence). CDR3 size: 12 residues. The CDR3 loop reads CSARDQGQEQYF.

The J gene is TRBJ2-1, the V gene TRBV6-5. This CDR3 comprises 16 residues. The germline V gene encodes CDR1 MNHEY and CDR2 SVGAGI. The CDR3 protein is CASSYDVRMSYNEQFF.

Here the CDR3 reads CASSYSGELAGEYEQYF. This chain connects TRBV28 to TRBJ2-7; TCRdb lists TRBD2, though no DNA is available to test this call. The CDR3 sequence is 17 residues long. The germline CDR1 and CDR2 sequences are MDHEN and SYDVKM.

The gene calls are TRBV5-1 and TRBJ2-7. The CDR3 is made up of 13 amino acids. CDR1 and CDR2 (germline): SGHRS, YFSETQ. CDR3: CASRALSDYEQYF.

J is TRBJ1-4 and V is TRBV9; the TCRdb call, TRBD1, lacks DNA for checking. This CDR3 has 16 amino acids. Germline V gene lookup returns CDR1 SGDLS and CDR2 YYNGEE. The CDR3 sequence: CASSGAGVATNEKLFF.

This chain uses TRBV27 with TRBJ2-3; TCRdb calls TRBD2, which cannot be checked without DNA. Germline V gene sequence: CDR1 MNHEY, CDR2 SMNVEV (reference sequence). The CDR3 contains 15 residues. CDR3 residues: CASSRTSGGTDTQYF.

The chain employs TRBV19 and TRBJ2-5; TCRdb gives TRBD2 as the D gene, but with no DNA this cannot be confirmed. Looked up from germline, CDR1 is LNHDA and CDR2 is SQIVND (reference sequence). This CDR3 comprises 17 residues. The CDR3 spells CASARGTIAGLQETQYF.

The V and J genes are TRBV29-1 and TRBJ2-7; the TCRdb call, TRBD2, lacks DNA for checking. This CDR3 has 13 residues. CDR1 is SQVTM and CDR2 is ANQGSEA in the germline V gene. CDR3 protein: CSVVSGEAYEQYF.

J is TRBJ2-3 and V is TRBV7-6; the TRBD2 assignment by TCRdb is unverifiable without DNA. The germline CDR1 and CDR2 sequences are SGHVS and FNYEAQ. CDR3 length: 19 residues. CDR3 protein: CASSSLSGRAYDNTDTQYF.

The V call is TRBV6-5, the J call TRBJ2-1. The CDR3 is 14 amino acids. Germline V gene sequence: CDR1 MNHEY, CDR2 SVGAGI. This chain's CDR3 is CASSNPFFRNEQFF.

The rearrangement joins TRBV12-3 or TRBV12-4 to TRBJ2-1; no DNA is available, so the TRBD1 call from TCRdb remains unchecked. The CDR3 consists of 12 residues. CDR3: CASLSGQDGQFF.

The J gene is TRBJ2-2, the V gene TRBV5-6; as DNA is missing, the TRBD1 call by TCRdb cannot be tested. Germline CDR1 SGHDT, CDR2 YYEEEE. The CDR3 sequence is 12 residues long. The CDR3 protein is CASSPGLGELFF.

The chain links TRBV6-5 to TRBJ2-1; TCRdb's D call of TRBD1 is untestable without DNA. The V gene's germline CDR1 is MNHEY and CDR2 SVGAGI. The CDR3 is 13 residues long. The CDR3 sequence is CASSSGTGVEQFF.

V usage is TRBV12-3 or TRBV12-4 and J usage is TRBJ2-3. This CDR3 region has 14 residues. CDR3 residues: CASSFLASTDTQYF.